This T cell receptor (beta chain) was profiled in a study of early T cells in non-severe SARS-CoV-2 infection listed by TCRdb under 2021. Regarding the study in general: Because TCR sequencing relied on bulk RNA taken from unsorted whole blood, pairing of alpha and beta chains was not possible. Broader findings and caveats from the paper: Matching against VDJdb was skewed toward anti-spike CD8 responses, likely underestimated virus-specific expansions, and missed private and CD4 specificities.

Set within a cohort of healthcare workers in London, UK, this nested case-control study involved weekly PCR testing of nasopharyngeal swabs along with blood sampling. Healthcare workers were enrolled in the week of the UK lockdown, from 23 to 31 March 2020, and were followed every week for up to roughly 16 weeks. This clonotype was counted many times. What antigen it recognizes has not been identified. The record has no base qualities; no much larger clone is one base away. The library was prepared using 5' RACE. The sequencer was a NextSeq 500. In the TCR library protocol, unique molecular identifiers were attached to individual cDNA molecules to correct for PCR bias and sequencing error. TCR alpha and beta chains were both sequenced, and the abundances of alpha and beta sequences in each sample were closely correlated with each other. The source study handled its data this way. Decombinator V4 was used to annotate TCR sequences for V gene, J gene and CDR3. TCRs were defined as expanded if a significant change between any two time points was detected under a Poisson model with p below 0.0001. TCR abundances were normalised to the total number of TCRs sequenced per sample and expressed as counts per million. VDJdb, accessed 1 November 2021, was searched for CMV, EBV and SARS-CoV-2 annotated TCRs, with TCRs annotated for multiple antigens excluded. TCRdb reanalyzed the raw reads on its own, using fastp at Q25 for trimming and MiXCR for clone calling, and kept in-frame beta chains. Rows matching on CDR3 protein sequence are summarized as one entry with the most common DNA and genes. What appears here as the V and J calls and clone size reflects TCRdb's work, not the paper's. This sample lists fewer than 65,000 distinct CDR3 sequences; roughly 8.8% were detected once. The biggest ten clones account for less than 25% of the sample.

The sequencing input was whole blood. This clonotype was obtained from an adult who was a healthcare worker with PCR-confirmed SARS-CoV-2 infection or an uninfected control (not recorded which).

CDR3 protein: CASSPMRTGVYNEQFF. The nucleotide sequence is given as TGTGCCAGCAGCCCTATGCGGACAGGGGTGTACAATGAGCAGTTCTTC. The chain uses TRBV7-3 and TRBJ2-1, with 9 bases aligning to TRBD1. V lost 5 bases and J lost 4 bases, and the count of bases not matched to a germline gene is 9. CDR1 is given as SGHTA and CDR2 as FQGTGA, both from the germline V gene. The CDR3, cysteine through phenylalanine, is 16 amino acids long. The read is trimmed to its CDR3 DNA, 48 bases read in frame from base 1.